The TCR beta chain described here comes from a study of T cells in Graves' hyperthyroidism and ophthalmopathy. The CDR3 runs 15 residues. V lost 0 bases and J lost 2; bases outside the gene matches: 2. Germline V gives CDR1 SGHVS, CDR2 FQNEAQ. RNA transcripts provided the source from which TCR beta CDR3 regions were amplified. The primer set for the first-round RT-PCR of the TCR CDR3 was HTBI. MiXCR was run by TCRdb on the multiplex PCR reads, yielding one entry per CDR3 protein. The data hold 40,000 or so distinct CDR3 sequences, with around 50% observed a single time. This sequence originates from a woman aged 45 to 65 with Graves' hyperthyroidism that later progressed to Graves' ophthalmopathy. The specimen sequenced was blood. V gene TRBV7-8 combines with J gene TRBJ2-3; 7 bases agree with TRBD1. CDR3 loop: CASSLAGQSTDTQYF. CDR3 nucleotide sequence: TGTGCCAGCAGCTTAGCGGGACAGTCCACAGATACGCAGTATTTT. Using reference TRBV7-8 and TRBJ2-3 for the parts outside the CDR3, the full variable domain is GAGVSQSPRYKVAKRGQDVALRCDPISGHVSLFWYQQALGQGPEFLTYFQNEAQLDKSGLPSDRFFAERPEGSVSTLKIQRTQQEDSAVYLCASSLAGQSTDTQYFGPGTRLTVL.